These 20 T cell receptor beta chains originate from one sample sequenced in a study of cytomegalovirus exposure and HLA in healthy donors. The primer mix had 60 Vbeta and 13 Jbeta primers. Assay: immunoSEQ multiplex PCR; the TCRdb copy retains only in-frame clones and omits some. The sample holds 240,000 or so clones, around 80% seen once. Sequencing was done on a sample of PBMCs. These TCRs come from a woman aged 60-75 years in good health and CMV-seropositive.

This clone appeared once. The chain combines TRBV14 with TRBJ2-1; unclear D gene. The V and J ends lost 0 bases and 6 bases respectively, with 9 bases between them. Germline CDR1 reads SGHDN; CDR2 reads FVKESK. The CDR3 sequence is 14 residues long. This CDR3 is CASSQDRSVNEQFF. In nucleotides, the CDR3 is TGTGCCAGCAGCCAAGATCGGTCTGTCAATGAGCAGTTCTTC. Variable domain in full (rest from reference TRBV14 and TRBJ2-1): EAGVTQFPSHSVIEKGQTVTLRCDPISGHDNLYWYRRVMGKEIKFLLHFVKESKQDESGMPNNRFLAERTGGTYSTLKVQPAELEDSGVYFCASSQDRSVNEQFFGPGTRLTVL.

The chain uses TRBV7-9 and TRBJ2-1; D is possibly TRBD1 (5 bases). The V end lost 5 bases, the J end lost 5 bases, and 22 bases lay between the germline ends. The CDR3 is 17 residues long. Germline loops: CDR1 SEHNR, CDR2 FQNEAQ (reference sequence). CDR3 residues: CASSTPSRTSLNNEQFF. The CDR3 DNA reads as TGTGCCAGCAGCACGCCATCTCGGACATCCCTTAACAATGAGCAGTTCTTC.

This chain connects TRBV9 to TRBJ2-7; D call uncertain. V gave up 1 base and J gave up 5 bases, with 10 bases separating them. The CDR3 is 13 amino acids. CDR1 and CDR2 from the germline V gene are SGDLS and YYNGEE. The CDR3 protein is CASSVSLQDEQYF. The CDR3 bases are TGTGCCAGCAGCGTATCCCTTCAGGACGAGCAGTACTTC.

The rearrangement links TRBV9 to TRBJ2-5; possibly TRBD2 for D (5 bases). The CDR3 runs 12 residues. Trimming took 0 bases from V and 11 from J, leaving 11 bases between them. Germline values: CDR1 SGDLS, CDR2 YYNGEE. This chain's CDR3 is CASSVVGGEQYF. In DNA, the CDR3 is TGTGCCAGCAGCGTAGTCGGAGGCGAACAGTACTTC.

This chain links TRBV28 with TRBJ1-1, with TRBD1 matching 9 bases. The ends lost 6 bases at V and 4 bases at J; junction bases unmatched: 6. Germline lookup yields CDR1 MDHEN and CDR2 SYDVKM. CDR3 length: 14 residues. The CDR3 DNA follows: TGTGCCAGCAGGAAAAGGACAGGGGTCACTGAAGCTTTCTTT. Its translation: CASRKRTGVTEAFF.

This chain connects TRBV6-5 to TRBJ2-5, with TRBD1 matching over 7 bases. Trimming cost V 8 bases and J 1 base; bases outside gene matches: 7. CDR3 length: 14 residues. In germline, CDR1 is MNHEY, CDR2 SVGAGI. This CDR3 reads CASHPAGGQETQYF. In nucleotides, the CDR3 is TGTGCCAGCCACCCGGCAGGGGGCCAAGAGACCCAGTACTTC.

This clone was detected only once. The chain employs TRBV29-1 and TRBJ2-7, with D maybe TRBD1 (6 bases). Germline assignment: CDR1 SQVTM and CDR2 ANQGSEA. V gave up 0 bases and J gave up 0 bases, with 12 bases separating them. The CDR3 sequence is 15 residues long. CDR3 region: CSVEERQAISYEQYF. Written as DNA, the CDR3 is TGCAGCGTTGAAGAGCGACAGGCGATCTCCTACGAGCAGTACTTC.

This clone was picked up a small number of times. The rearrangement joins TRBV29-1 to TRBJ2-3; 8 nucleotides line up with TRBD2. The V gene's germline CDR1 is SQVTM and CDR2 ANQGSEA. Unmatched junction bases numbered 10, after V lost 2 bases and J lost 3 bases. The CDR3 runs 16 residues. CDR3: CSVENRSGRRTDTQYF. Here the CDR3 DNA reads TGCAGCGTTGAAAACCGGAGCGGGAGAAGAACAGATACGCAGTATTTT.

The V and J genes are TRBV7-9 and TRBJ1-4; D is undetermined. CDR1 and CDR2 from the germline V gene are SEHNR and FQNEAQ (reference sequence). Trimming took 1 base from V and 5 from J, leaving 5 bases between them. This CDR3 contains 13 residues. This chain's CDR3 is CASSLVLNEKLFF. Written as DNA, the CDR3 is TGTGCCAGCAGCTTAGTTCTGAATGAAAAACTGTTTTTT.

V gene TRBV30 combines with J gene TRBJ1-2; no clear D gene. Between the trimmed V and J ends, which lost 0 bases and 4 bases, there was a span of 12 bases. The CDR3 length is 14 residues. Germline CDR1 reads GTSNPN; CDR2 reads SVGIG (reference sequence). CDR3 amino acids: CAWSVSWQVYGYTF. CDR3 sequence (DNA): TGTGCCTGGAGTGTATCGTGGCAGGTCTATGGCTACACCTTC.

The chain couples TRBV10-3 to TRBJ2-7; 11 nucleotides line up with TRBD1. The CDR3 runs to 16 residues. Germline V lookup: CDR1 ENHRY, CDR2 SYGVKD. V lost 3 bases to trimming and J lost 4 bases; unmatched junction nucleotides: 8. CDR3 nucleotide sequence: TGTGCCATCAGTGAACCCCGGGACAGGGGGAGGTACGAGCAGTACTTC. It is translated as CAISEPRDRGRYEQYF.

The chain has TRBV5-1 and TRBJ2-3; 7 bases align to TRBD2. In germline, CDR1 is SGHRS, CDR2 YFSETQ. Unmatched junction bases numbered 8, after V lost 3 bases and J lost 4 bases. This CDR3 comprises 15 residues. The CDR3 DNA follows: TGCGCCAGCAGCTCCTTGGGCGGGGGACCAGATACGCAGTATTTT. It encodes CASSSLGGGPDTQYF.

This rearrangement joins TRBV9 to TRBJ2-3; maybe TRBD2 (5 bases). This CDR3 has 12 amino acids. Germline CDR1 and CDR2: SGDLS and YYNGEE. V shed 3 bases and J shed 9 bases, with 11 bases lying between them. The CDR3 loop reads CASSATPGTQYF. CDR3 coding DNA: TGTGCCAGCAGCGCCACTCCGGGGACGCAGTATTTT.

This clone occurred a few times. The chain recombines TRBV10-3 with TRBJ2-2; 9 bases fit TRBD2. Germline values: CDR1 ENHRY, CDR2 SYGVKD. This CDR3 comprises 16 residues. The V and J ends lost 0 bases and 4 bases, in that order; junction bases with no gene match: 3. This CDR3 reads CAISESLLAGTGELFF. CDR3 bases: TGTGCCATCAGTGAGTCATTACTAGCGGGCACCGGGGAGCTGTTTTTT.

This chain uses TRBV6-6 with TRBJ1-1; D perhaps matches TRBD1 (5 bases). V dropped 0 bases and J dropped 7 bases, with 12 bases sitting between them. The CDR3 sequence is 14 residues long. CDR1 and CDR2 from the germline V gene are MNHNY and SVGAGI (reference sequence). In DNA, the CDR3 is TGTGCCAGCAGTTACTCGTGGCAGGGAGGTGAAGCTTTCTTT. It specifies CASSYSWQGGEAFF.

The chain has TRBV2 and TRBJ1-2, with D tentatively TRBD1 (6 bases). The germline V gene encodes CDR1 SNHLY and CDR2 FYNNEI. The CDR3 totals 12 residues. V gave up 10 bases and J gave up 6 bases, with 15 bases separating them. Written as DNA, the CDR3 is TGTGCCAACCCGCAGGGGAACCATGGCTACACCTTC. This translates into CANPQGNHGYTF.

In nucleotides, the CDR3 is TGCGCCAGCAGCCAAGGCGTACAGGGGTTTGGTGTTCACAATGAGCAGTTCTTC. Its translation is CASSQGVQGFGVHNEQFF. This chain uses TRBV4-1 with TRBJ2-1, with TRBD1 identical over 7 bases. Germline CDR1 MGHRA, CDR2 YSYEKL. The CDR3 extends over 18 amino acids. V was pared by 1 base and J by 5 bases, with 14 bases of the junction left unmatched.

The chain carries TRBV9 and TRBJ2-1, with 8 bases fitting TRBD2. The CDR3 runs 16 residues. Germline loops: CDR1 SGDLS, CDR2 YYNGEE. V trimming: 0 bases; J trimming: 4 bases; junction bases outside the gene matches: 6. CDR3 sequence (DNA): TGTGCCAGCAGCGTAGAAGCGGGAGCGTGGTACAATGAGCAGTTCTTC. Protein sequence: CASSVEAGAWYNEQFF.

The chain is built from TRBV13 and TRBJ2-7, with TRBD1 matching 8 bases. V was clipped by 1 base and J by 7 bases; unmatched bases: 12. The germline gives CDR1 PRHDT, CDR2 FYEKMQ (reference sequence). The CDR3 contains 16 residues. CDR3 region: CASSLVPGQEKREQYF. The CDR3 bases are TGTGCCAGCAGCTTAGTTCCGGGACAGGAAAAAAGAGAGCAGTACTTC.

This chain joins TRBV18 and TRBJ2-7, with D perhaps TRBD1 (6 bases). Trimming shortened V by 6 bases and J by 3 bases, and 18 bases separated the two germline ends. CDR3 length: 15 amino acids. Germline CDR1 and CDR2: KGHSH and LQKENI. The CDR3 spells CASSPSNRVGYEQYF. In nucleotides, the CDR3 is TGTGCCAGCTCTCCGTCCAACAGGGTTGGCTACGAGCAGTACTTC. The whole variable domain, remainder taken from reference TRBV18 and TRBJ2-7, is NAGVMQNPRHLVRRRGQEARLRCSPMKGHSHVYWYRQLPEEGLKFMVYLQKENIIDESGMPKERFSAEFPKEGPSILRIQQVVRGDSAAYFCASSPSNRVGYEQYFGPGTRLTVT.